These T cell receptor beta chains were read from a single sample in a study of graft-versus-host responses after intestinal transplantation. Data came from immunoSEQ multiplex PCR; TCRdb stores just in-frame clones and leaves some out. The repertoire consists of 80,000 to 95,000 clones, with 93% occurring once and the leading ten covering roughly 2%. Their antigens remain unidentified. The source was unstimulated CD8+ T cells sorted from spleen or lymph node cells, collected before intestinal transplant. The receptors shown here come from a human donor who received an intestinal transplant. Each CDR3 is given with its conserved first and last residue. The D gene is left open where the match is weak. Clone size is not always given. Where it is, it says once, few, many or a class for expanded clones.

clone size,V gene,J gene,D gene,CDR3 DNA,CDR3 protein
NA,TRBV30,TRBJ2-1,TRBD1,TGTGCCTGGAGTAATGTACCGGGACAGCGGTCCTACAATGAGCAGTTCTTC,CAWSNVPGQRSYNEQFF
NA,TRBV4-3,TRBJ1-1,NA,TGCGCCAGCAGCCAAGATCTTGGCTCTGAAGCTTTCTTT,CASSQDLGSEAFF
NA,TRBV2,TRBJ1-2,TRBD1,TGTGCCAGCACCCGGGACAGGACCCTCTATGGCTACACCTTC,CASTRDRTLYGYTF
NA,TRBV2,TRBJ1-4,TRBD1,TGTGCCAGCAGGTCCGGGACAGGATCTAATGAAAAACTGTTTTTT,CASRSGTGSNEKLFF
NA,TRBV4-3,TRBJ2-1,NA,TGCGCCAGCAGCCAGGACTCGGGACAAGTAGACAATGAGCAGTTCTTC,CASSQDSGQVDNEQFF
NA,TRBV7-9,TRBJ2-7,TRBD1,TGTGCCAGCAGCTCTACTACAGGGGGTATCGGCGAGCAGTACTTC,CASSSTTGGIGEQYF
NA,TRBV29-1,TRBJ2-7,NA,TGCAGCGTTGTTACAGGGGAGGTCGAGCAGTACTTC,CSVVTGEVEQYF
NA,TRBV5-4,TRBJ1-2,NA,TGTGCCAGCAGCGTTGGGGGGGCTGGAAACTATGGCTACACCTTC,CASSVGGAGNYGYTF
NA,TRBV11-2,TRBJ2-7,TRBD2,TGTGCCAGCAGCTTAGCGGGGGGGCGTTCCTACGAGCAGTACTTC,CASSLAGGRSYEQYF
NA,TRBV4-3,TRBJ1-1,NA,TGCGCCAGCAGCCAATCCACCACCCCGGCTACGGGGGCTTTCTTT,CASSQSTTPATGAFF
NA,TRBV7-9,TRBJ2-1,TRBD2,TGTGCCAGCAGCGGAGGACTAGCGGGGGACAACAATGAGCAGTTCTTC,CASSGGLAGDNNEQFF
NA,TRBV27,TRBJ1-2,TRBD1,TGTGCCAGCACCGGAGACAGGGGGCAACGGGGCTACACCTTC,CASTGDRGQRGYTF
NA,TRBV19,TRBJ2-1,TRBD1,TGTGCCAGTAGTAGGGGACAGGCAAACAATGAGCAGTTCTTC,CASSRGQANNEQFF
NA,TRBV4-3,TRBJ2-3,NA,TGCGCCAGCAGCCAAAAGCGGACGGCCCCTAGCACAGATACGCAGTATTTT,CASSQKRTAPSTDTQYF
NA,TRBV6-1,TRBJ1-2,NA,TGTGGCCTGAGGCGTCCTAACTATGGCTACACCTTC,CGLRRPNYGYTF
NA,TRBV19,TRBJ2-7,TRBD1,TGTGCCAGTAGTACCGGGACAGGCTACGAGCAGTACTTC,CASSTGTGYEQYF
NA,TRBV4-3,TRBJ2-1,NA,TGCGCCAGCAGCCAAGGTGGGGGGACGGCTTACAATGAGCAGTTCTTC,CASSQGGGTAYNEQFF
NA,TRBV15,TRBJ2-7,TRBD1,TGTGCCACCAGCAGAGCGAGGACAGGGGATTCCTACGAGCAGTACTTC,CATSRARTGDSYEQYF
NA,TRBV27,TRBJ2-3,NA,TGTGCCAGCAGACTAGACTGGGGAGTTGGCACAGATACGCAGTATTTT,CASRLDWGVGTDTQYF
NA,TRBV29-1,TRBJ2-7,NA,TGCAGCGTTGAACACAGGAGATACGAGCAGTACTTC,CSVEHRRYEQYF
NA,TRBV10-3,TRBJ2-3,NA,TGTGCCATCAGTGAGACGGAGGATACGCAGTATTTT,CAISETEDTQYF
NA,TRBV9,TRBJ2-3,TRBD2,TGTGCCAGCAGCGTAGCTGGGACTAGCGGGGTTGATACGCAGTATTTT,CASSVAGTSGVDTQYF
NA,TRBV30,TRBJ2-7,NA,TGTGCCTGGAGCCTGACAGGTTTCGGGCTCTACGAGCAGTACTTC,CAWSLTGFGLYEQYF
NA,TRBV7-9,TRBJ1-2,TRBD1,TGTGCCAGCAGCCCGGGGACAGGGACTGTCTATGGCTACACCTTC,CASSPGTGTVYGYTF
NA,TRBV19,TRBJ2-7,NA,TGTGCCAGTAGTCACCAGGACACCTCCTACGAGCAGTACTTC,CASSHQDTSYEQYF
NA,TRBV9,TRBJ2-1,NA,TGTGCCAGCAGCGCCACCCATGCGGGGGCCTCCTACAATGAGCAGTTCTTC,CASSATHAGASYNEQFF
NA,TRBV7-2,TRBJ1-3,TRBD1,TGTGCCAGCAGCTTAGGGACAGGGGGAAACACCATATATTTT,CASSLGTGGNTIYF
NA,TRBV27,TRBJ1-2,NA,TGTGCCAGTCGACCAATCGGGGATTATGGCTACACCTTC,CASRPIGDYGYTF
once,TRBV30,TRBJ2-7,NA,TGTGCCTGGAGTGGCGGTGTGGGCAGGGCTACCTACGAGCAGTACTTC,CAWSGGVGRATYEQYF
NA,TRBV27,TRBJ2-1,TRBD2,TGTGCCAGCAGGAGCGGGGCTGGGAATGAGCAGTTCTTC,CASRSGAGNEQFF
NA,TRBV4-3,TRBJ2-1,NA,TGCGCCAGCAGCCAGGACTCCTGGGGGGAGACGTTCTTC,CASSQDSWGETFF
NA,TRBV7-2,TRBJ2-3,NA,TGTGCCAGTTCTGGGGCCCCAGATACGCAGTATTTT,CASSGAPDTQYF
NA,TRBV2,TRBJ1-2,TRBD1,TGTGCCAGCAGCCCCAGGACAGGGGACTATGGCTACACCTTC,CASSPRTGDYGYTF
once,TRBV30,TRBJ1-5,NA,TGTGCCTGGAGTGAAAGACAGCCGAATCAGCCCCAGCATTTT,CAWSERQPNQPQHF
NA,TRBV29-1,TRBJ2-5,TRBD2,TGCAGCGTTGAAGATGGCGGGGGGAAAGAGACCCAGTACTTC,CSVEDGGGKETQYF
NA,TRBV4-3,TRBJ2-1,TRBD2,TGCGCCAGCAGCCAAGATTCTAGCGGGGGTATGAGGCAGTTCTTC,CASSQDSSGGMRQFF
once,TRBV30,TRBJ1-5,NA,TGTGCCTGGAGTCCTCTTCAGGGCGGCAATCAGCCCCAGCATTTT,CAWSPLQGGNQPQHF
NA,TRBV10-3,TRBJ2-3,NA,TGTGCCATCAGTGAATCTGAACGGGGATACACAGATACGCAGTATTTT,CAISESERGYTDTQYF
NA,TRBV27,TRBJ2-5,NA,TGTGCCAGCAGGACCGGGGGTCACCAAGAGACCCAGTACTTC,CASRTGGHQETQYF
NA,TRBV6-5,TRBJ1-5,TRBD1,TGTGCCAGCAGTACAGGGGAGGACGATCAGCCCCAGCATTTT,CASSTGEDDQPQHF
NA,TRBV6-1,TRBJ1-2,NA,TGTGCCAGCAGTGAAGGAACGAGGTACGGCTACACCTTC,CASSEGTRYGYTF
NA,TRBV4-3,TRBJ1-2,TRBD1,TGCGCCAGCAGCCAAGATCCGCGACAGGGTTGGAATGGCTACACCTTC,CASSQDPRQGWNGYTF
NA,TRBV11-2,TRBJ1-2,NA,TGTGCCAGCAGCCTCCAACCCCCAGAACAGAGCTATGGCTACACCTTC,CASSLQPPEQSYGYTF
NA,TRBV6-6,TRBJ1-5,TRBD1,TGTGCCAGCAGTTACTCGATGCCAGGGGGCCATCAGCCCCAGCATTTT,CASSYSMPGGHQPQHF
NA,TRBV27,TRBJ2-7,TRBD1,TGTGCCAGCAGCACAGGGGGTTACGAGCAGTACTTC,CASSTGGYEQYF
NA,TRBV29-1,TRBJ1-2,TRBD1,TGCAGCGGTGGACAGGGGCTCGACTATGGCTACACCTTC,CSGGQGLDYGYTF
NA,TRBV19,TRBJ1-5,TRBD1,TGTGCCAGTAGTAACAAACTCTCCGGGACAGGGGCTGGGCAGCCCCAGCATTTT,CASSNKLSGTGAGQPQHF
NA,TRBV4-3,TRBJ1-1,TRBD1,TGCGCCAGCAGCCAAGGGACAGGGGGGGCTGAAGCTTTCTTT,CASSQGTGGAEAFF
NA,TRBV7-8,TRBJ1-5,TRBD1,TGTGCCAGCAGCGCGGGACAGAATCAGCCCCAGCATTTT,CASSAGQNQPQHF
NA,TRBV4-3,TRBJ1-6,NA,TGCGCCAGCAGCCACATCCAGGGCTCTGATAATTCACCCCTCCACTTT,CASSHIQGSDNSPLHF